The rows below give T cell receptor beta chains drawn from one sample of a study of CD8 T cells in ankylosing spondylitis. TCRdb fed the 5' RACE reads into MiXCR, producing one record per CDR3 protein. The sample has about 540,000 distinct CDR3 sequences, roughly 12% seen once. The sample comprised blood, either unsorted or a sorted T cell fraction (not recorded which). Receptor source: a male donor with ankylosing spondylitis. Each CDR3 is given with its conserved first and last residue. A D gene is named only where the DNA matches it firmly. Size values are once, few and many counts, or a class for expanded clones, and some rows have none.

v_gene: TRBV29-1; j_gene: TRBJ2-1; abundance: few; d_gene: .; CDR3nt: TGCAGCGCAGAGAGGCAGTTGCGCTACAATGAGCAGTTCTTC; CDR3aa: CSAERQLRYNEQFF
v_gene: TRBV6-1; j_gene: TRBJ2-1; abundance: few; d_gene: .; CDR3nt: TGTGCCAGCAGTGGGTCGGGGGCTCTGCGGCAGTTCTTC; CDR3aa: CASSGSGALRQFF
v_gene: TRBV18; j_gene: TRBJ2-3; abundance: .; d_gene: .; CDR3nt: TGTGCCAGCTCACCCGGGACGTTCGATACGCAGTATTTT; CDR3aa: CASSPGTFDTQYF
v_gene: TRBV24-1; j_gene: TRBJ2-3; abundance: .; d_gene: TRBD1; CDR3nt: TGTGCCACCAGTCTGAGGGGGCGAACAGATACGCAGTATTTT; CDR3aa: CATSLRGRTDTQYF
v_gene: TRBV5-5; j_gene: TRBJ2-5; abundance: .; d_gene: .; CDR3nt: TGTGCCAGCAGCATGACAGCGTCTGGGGAGACCCAGTACTTC; CDR3aa: CASSMTASGETQYF
v_gene: TRBV7-2; j_gene: TRBJ2-3; abundance: few; d_gene: TRBD2; CDR3nt: TGTGCCAGCAGCTTAGAGGCTAGCGGGAGCCCCAGGGATACGCAGTATTTT; CDR3aa: CASSLEASGSPRDTQYF
v_gene: TRBV7-8; j_gene: TRBJ2-1; abundance: many; d_gene: .; CDR3nt: TGTGCCAGCAGCTTAGTCTTGCTTAGCTCCTACAATGAGCAGTTCTTC; CDR3aa: CASSLVLLSSYNEQFF
v_gene: TRBV20-1; j_gene: TRBJ2-3; abundance: .; d_gene: TRBD2; CDR3nt: TGCAGTGCTGGCGGACTAGCGGTTATAGATACGCAGTATTTT; CDR3aa: CSAGGLAVIDTQYF
v_gene: TRBV11-2; j_gene: TRBJ2-2; abundance: .; d_gene: TRBD2; CDR3nt: TGTGCCAGCAGCTCCTGGACTAGCGGGGCCGGGGAGCTGTTTTTT; CDR3aa: CASSSWTSGAGELFF
v_gene: TRBV5-1; j_gene: TRBJ2-7; abundance: few; d_gene: TRBD1; CDR3nt: TGCGCCAGCAGCCAGGGACAGGGTCATTCCTCCTACGAGCAGTACTTC; CDR3aa: CASSQGQGHSSYEQYF
v_gene: TRBV4-1; j_gene: TRBJ1-4; abundance: .; d_gene: TRBD1; CDR3nt: TGCGCCAGCAGCTCCAGTCGACCTGACAGGGGAGGCGAAAAACTGTTTTTT; CDR3aa: CASSSSRPDRGGEKLFF
v_gene: TRBV6-1; j_gene: TRBJ1-4; abundance: .; d_gene: TRBD1; CDR3nt: TGTGCCAGCACCTTGACCCCGGGACAGGGGGCCGCAGGTGAAAAACTGTTTTTT; CDR3aa: CASTLTPGQGAAGEKLFF
v_gene: TRBV7-9; j_gene: TRBJ2-7; abundance: .; d_gene: .; CDR3nt: TGTGCCAGCAGCTTAGGGTGGGGGCGCGAGGTTTACGAGCAGTACTTC; CDR3aa: CASSLGWGREVYEQYF
v_gene: TRBV20-1; j_gene: TRBJ2-1; abundance: few; d_gene: TRBD2; CDR3nt: TGCAGTGCCACACTAGCGGGAGGCAGATCCTACAATGAGCAGTTCTTC; CDR3aa: CSATLAGGRSYNEQFF
v_gene: TRBV28; j_gene: TRBJ1-2; abundance: .; d_gene: .; CDR3nt: TGTGCCAGCAGCACCGGGCGATCACGGGGCTACACCTTC; CDR3aa: CASSTGRSRGYTF
v_gene: TRBV11-3; j_gene: TRBJ2-3; abundance: .; d_gene: .; CDR3nt: TGTGCCAGCAGCACAAGAGAGGGGTTCCACGATACGCAGTATTTT; CDR3aa: CASSTREGFHDTQYF
v_gene: TRBV11-3; j_gene: TRBJ2-1; abundance: .; d_gene: TRBD2; CDR3nt: TGTGCCAGCAGCACCGGGACTAGCGGGATTGTTGAGCAGTTCTTC; CDR3aa: CASSTGTSGIVEQFF
v_gene: TRBV5-1; j_gene: TRBJ2-3; abundance: .; d_gene: TRBD1; CDR3nt: TGCGCCAGCAGTGGACAGGGGATGTCAGATACGCAGTATTTT; CDR3aa: CASSGQGMSDTQYF
v_gene: TRBV7-6; j_gene: TRBJ2-1; abundance: .; d_gene: .; CDR3nt: TGTGCCAGCAGCTTAACCGGTTTTAGCTCCTACAATGAGCAGTTCTTC; CDR3aa: CASSLTGFSSYNEQFF
v_gene: TRBV24-1; j_gene: TRBJ2-7; abundance: .; d_gene: .; CDR3nt: TGTGCCACCAGTGAAGCCGGAAGATACGAGCAGTACTTC; CDR3aa: CATSEAGRYEQYF
v_gene: TRBV20-1; j_gene: TRBJ1-2; abundance: .; d_gene: .; CDR3nt: TGCAGTGCTAGAGAACGGATTAGGTATGGCTACACCTTC; CDR3aa: CSARERIRYGYTF
v_gene: TRBV29-1; j_gene: TRBJ2-1; abundance: few; d_gene: TRBD2; CDR3nt: TGCAGCGTTGTGGGTAGCGGGAATACTAATGAGCAGTTCTTC; CDR3aa: CSVVGSGNTNEQFF
v_gene: TRBV30; j_gene: TRBJ2-7; abundance: .; d_gene: .; CDR3nt: TGTGCCTGGAGTGTTGGACCTCCCTTAGAGCAGTACTTC; CDR3aa: CAWSVGPPLEQYF
v_gene: TRBV4-2; j_gene: TRBJ1-4; abundance: .; d_gene: TRBD1; CDR3nt: TGTGCCAGCAGCCAAGATGTAGGACAGGGAAAAAAACTGTTTTTT; CDR3aa: CASSQDVGQGKKLFF
v_gene: TRBV29-1; j_gene: TRBJ2-1; abundance: many; d_gene: TRBD2; CDR3nt: TGCAGCGTTGAGGGACTAGGATCGTGGAATGAGCAGTTCTTC; CDR3aa: CSVEGLGSWNEQFF
v_gene: TRBV3-1; j_gene: TRBJ2-2; abundance: .; d_gene: TRBD2; CDR3nt: TGTGCCAGCAGCCTGTGGGGGGGAGGAGCGAACACCGGGGAGCTGTTTTTT; CDR3aa: CASSLWGGGANTGELFF
v_gene: TRBV24-1; j_gene: TRBJ2-1; abundance: many; d_gene: .; CDR3nt: TGTGCCACCAGTGATCGCCGGGAGCCGAGGGATGAGCAGTTCTTC; CDR3aa: CATSDRREPRDEQFF
v_gene: TRBV19; j_gene: TRBJ1-1; abundance: .; d_gene: .; CDR3nt: TGTGCCAGTATGACAGGAATCATGAACACTGAAGCTTTCTTT; CDR3aa: CASMTGIMNTEAFF
v_gene: TRBV19; j_gene: TRBJ1-2; abundance: few; d_gene: .; CDR3nt: TGTGCCAGTACCACGCCCGGTGGGTTTAAGAAGGACTACACCTTC; CDR3aa: CASTTPGGFKKDYTF
v_gene: TRBV27; j_gene: TRBJ2-1; abundance: .; d_gene: TRBD1; CDR3nt: TGTGCCAGCAGTTTGTGGACAGGCGGGGAGCAGTTCTTC; CDR3aa: CASSLWTGGEQFF
v_gene: TRBV3-1; j_gene: TRBJ2-1; abundance: .; d_gene: .; CDR3nt: TGTGCCAGCAGCCTGGCGATTGGGTACAATGAGCAGTTCTTC; CDR3aa: CASSLAIGYNEQFF
v_gene: TRBV4-2; j_gene: TRBJ2-5; abundance: few; d_gene: .; CDR3nt: TGTGCCAGCAGCCCTGGAACCCCGGAGACCCAGTACTTC; CDR3aa: CASSPGTPETQYF
v_gene: TRBV7-2; j_gene: TRBJ2-5; abundance: few; d_gene: TRBD1; CDR3nt: TGTGCCAGCAGAACCCGGGACAGGGGCCAAGAGACCCAGTACTTC; CDR3aa: CASRTRDRGQETQYF
v_gene: TRBV12-3/TRBV12-4; j_gene: TRBJ1-2; abundance: .; d_gene: TRBD1; CDR3nt: TGTGCCAGCGGACAGGGAGGATGGTATGGCTACACCTTC; CDR3aa: CASGQGGWYGYTF
v_gene: TRBV4-2; j_gene: TRBJ2-7; abundance: many; d_gene: TRBD1; CDR3nt: TGTGCCAGCAGCCAAGATTTGGGACAACAGGGGATCTCCTACGAGCAGTACTTC; CDR3aa: CASSQDLGQQGISYEQYF
v_gene: TRBV5-1; j_gene: TRBJ2-3; abundance: .; d_gene: .; CDR3nt: TGCGCCAGCACCGGGACTTCCAAGGGAGATACGCAGTATTTT; CDR3aa: CASTGTSKGDTQYF